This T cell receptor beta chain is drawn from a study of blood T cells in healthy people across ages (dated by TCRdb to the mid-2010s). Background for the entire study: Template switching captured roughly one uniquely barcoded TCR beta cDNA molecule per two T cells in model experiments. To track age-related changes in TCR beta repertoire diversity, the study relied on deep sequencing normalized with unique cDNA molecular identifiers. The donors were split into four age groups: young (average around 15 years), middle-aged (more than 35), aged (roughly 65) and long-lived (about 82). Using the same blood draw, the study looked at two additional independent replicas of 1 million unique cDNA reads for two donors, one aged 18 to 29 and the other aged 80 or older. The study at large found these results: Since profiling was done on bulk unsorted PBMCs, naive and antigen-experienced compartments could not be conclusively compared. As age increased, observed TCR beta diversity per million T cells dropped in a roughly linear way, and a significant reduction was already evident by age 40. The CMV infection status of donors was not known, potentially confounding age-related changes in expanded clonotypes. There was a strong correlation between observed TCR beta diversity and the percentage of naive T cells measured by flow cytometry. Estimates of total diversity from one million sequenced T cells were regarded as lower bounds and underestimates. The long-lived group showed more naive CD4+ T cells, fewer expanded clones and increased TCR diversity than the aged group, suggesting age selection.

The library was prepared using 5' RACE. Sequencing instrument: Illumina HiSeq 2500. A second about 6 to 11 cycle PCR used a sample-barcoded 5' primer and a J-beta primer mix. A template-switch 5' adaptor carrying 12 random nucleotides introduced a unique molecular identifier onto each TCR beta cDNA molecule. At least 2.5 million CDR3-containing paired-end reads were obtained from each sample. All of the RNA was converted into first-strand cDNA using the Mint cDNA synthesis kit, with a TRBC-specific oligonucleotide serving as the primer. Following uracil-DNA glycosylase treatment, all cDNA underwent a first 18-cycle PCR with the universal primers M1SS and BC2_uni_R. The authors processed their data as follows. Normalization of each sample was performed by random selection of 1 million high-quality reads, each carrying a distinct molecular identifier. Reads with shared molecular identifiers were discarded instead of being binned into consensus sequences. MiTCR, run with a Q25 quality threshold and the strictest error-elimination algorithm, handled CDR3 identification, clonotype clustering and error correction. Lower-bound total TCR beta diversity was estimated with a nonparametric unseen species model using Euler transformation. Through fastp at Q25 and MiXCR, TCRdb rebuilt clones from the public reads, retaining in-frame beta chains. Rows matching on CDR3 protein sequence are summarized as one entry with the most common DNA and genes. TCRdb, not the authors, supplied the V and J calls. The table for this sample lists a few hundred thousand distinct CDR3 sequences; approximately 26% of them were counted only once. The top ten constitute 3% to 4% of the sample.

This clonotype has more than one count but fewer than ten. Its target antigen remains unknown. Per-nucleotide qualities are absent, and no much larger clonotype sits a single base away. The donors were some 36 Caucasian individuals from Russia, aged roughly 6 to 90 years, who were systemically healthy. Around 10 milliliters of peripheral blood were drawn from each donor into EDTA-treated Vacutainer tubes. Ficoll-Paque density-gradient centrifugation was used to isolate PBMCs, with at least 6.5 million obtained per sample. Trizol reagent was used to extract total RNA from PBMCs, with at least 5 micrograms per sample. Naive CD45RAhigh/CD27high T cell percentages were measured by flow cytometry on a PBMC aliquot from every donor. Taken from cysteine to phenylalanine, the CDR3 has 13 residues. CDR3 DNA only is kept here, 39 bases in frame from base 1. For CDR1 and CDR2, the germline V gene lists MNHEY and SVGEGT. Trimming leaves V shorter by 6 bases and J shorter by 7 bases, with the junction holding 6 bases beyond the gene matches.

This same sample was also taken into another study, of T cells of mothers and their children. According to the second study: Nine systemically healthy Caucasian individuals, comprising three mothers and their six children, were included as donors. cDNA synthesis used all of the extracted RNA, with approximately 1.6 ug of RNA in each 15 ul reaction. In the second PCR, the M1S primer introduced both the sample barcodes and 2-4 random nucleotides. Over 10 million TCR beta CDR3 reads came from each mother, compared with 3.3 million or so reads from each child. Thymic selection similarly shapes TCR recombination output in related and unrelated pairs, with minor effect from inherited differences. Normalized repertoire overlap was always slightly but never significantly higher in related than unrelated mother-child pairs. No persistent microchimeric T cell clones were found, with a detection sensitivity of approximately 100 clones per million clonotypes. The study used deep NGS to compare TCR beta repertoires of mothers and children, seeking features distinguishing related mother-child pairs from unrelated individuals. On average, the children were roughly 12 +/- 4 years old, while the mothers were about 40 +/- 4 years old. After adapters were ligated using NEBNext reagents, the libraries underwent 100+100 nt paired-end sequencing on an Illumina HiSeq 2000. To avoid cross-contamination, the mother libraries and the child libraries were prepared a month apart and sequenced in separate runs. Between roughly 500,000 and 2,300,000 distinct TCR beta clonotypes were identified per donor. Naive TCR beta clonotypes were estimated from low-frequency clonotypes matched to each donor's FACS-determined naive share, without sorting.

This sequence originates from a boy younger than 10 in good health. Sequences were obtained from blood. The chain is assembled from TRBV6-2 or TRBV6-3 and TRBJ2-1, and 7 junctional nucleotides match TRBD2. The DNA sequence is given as TGTGCCAGCAGAGAGACTAGCAGGAATGAGCAGTTCTTC. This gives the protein CASRETSRNEQFF.